The 22 T cell receptor beta chains below all came from one sample that was sequenced in a study of glioma-infiltrating T cells (dated by TCRdb to the mid-2010s). Instrument used: Illumina MiSeq. TCR alpha and beta CDR3 regions were amplified with the iRepertoire nested amplicon-rescue multiplex PCR (arm-PCR) platform from RNA. TCRdb trimmed the raw reads at Q25, called clones with MiXCR and kept productive beta chains. Rows with one shared CDR3 protein collapse into an entry with the most common genes and DNA. The sample yields about 400,000 distinct CDR3 sequences; roughly two fifths were counted once. More than 10% of the sample goes to the ten largest clones. Sequenced material: glioma tissue, nonneoplastic brain tissue, or PBMCs (not recorded which). These receptors all stem from a human donor with low-grade glioma or glioblastoma, undergoing nonglioma brain surgery, or in good health (not recorded which).

The V gene is TRBV4-2, the J gene TRBJ1-2; possibly TRBD1 for D (5 bases). V was pared by 6 bases and J by 7 bases, with 12 bases between. The CDR3 totals 12 residues. CDR1 and CDR2 (germline): LGHNA, YNFKEQ. Here the CDR3 DNA reads TGTGCCAGCAGAGTAGACAGTGGTGGCTACACCTTC. Translated, it gives CASRVDSGGYTF.

In this sample, this clonotype turned up many times. This chain uses TRBV20-1 with TRBJ2-1, with 14 bases aligning to TRBD2. The CDR3 loop spans 17 amino acids. Trimming cost V 6 bases and J 4 bases; bases outside gene matches: 11. The germline gives CDR1 DFQATT, CDR2 SNEGSKA (reference sequence). The chain's CDR3 is CSATPGLAGAGYNEQFF. The CDR3 DNA follows: TGCAGTGCCACTCCGGGACTAGCGGGAGCGGGGTACAATGAGCAGTTCTTC.

This chain uses TRBV7-8 with TRBJ2-7; D gene ambiguous. The CDR3 length is 13 residues. CDR1 is SGHVS, CDR2 FQNEAQ, per germline. V gave up 2 bases and J gave up 2 bases, with 7 bases separating them. The CDR3 sequence is CASSLFRAYEQYF. The DNA for the CDR3 is TGTGCCAGCAGCTTATTCAGAGCCTACGAGCAGTACTTC.

In the case of this clonotype: Given a much more abundant clone one base away, this may be a read error. The rearrangement uses TRBV20-1 and TRBJ2-5; TRBD2 matches at 7 bases. The CDR3 totals 11 residues. V was clipped by 6 bases and J by 9 bases; unmatched bases: 7. Germline V gene lookup returns CDR1 DFQATT and CDR2 SNEGSKA (reference sequence). CDR3 nucleotide sequence: TGCAGTGCGGCGGGAGATGAGGCCCAGTACTTC. As protein: CSAAGDEAQYF.

The gene calls are TRBV19 and TRBJ2-3, with D hard to call. Per germline, CDR1 LNHDA and CDR2 SQIVND (reference sequence). CDR3 length: 17 amino acids. V lost 2 bases to trimming and J lost 2 bases, with 17 bases between them. CDR3: CASSIRPRPLHTDTQYF. CDR3 nucleotide sequence: TGTGCCAGTAGTATACGCCCCCGCCCGTTACACACAGATACGCAGTATTTT.

The rearrangement links TRBV4-1 to TRBJ2-7, with 11 positions matching TRBD2. With 1 base clipped from V and 7 bases from J, the junction kept 3 bases outside the gene matches. The length of the CDR3 is 14 residues. The germline CDR1 and CDR2 sequences are MGHRA and YSYEKL. The CDR3 protein is CASSQARLAGEQYF. CDR3 coding DNA: TGCGCCAGCAGCCAAGCTAGACTAGCGGGAGAGCAGTACTTC.

The V and J genes are TRBV20-1 and TRBJ2-5; a possible D gene is TRBD2 (6 bases). Trimming shortened V by 1 base and J by 2 bases, and 14 bases separated the two germline ends. Germline V gene data show CDR1 as DFQATT and CDR2 as SNEGSKA (reference sequence). The length of the CDR3 is 15 residues. The CDR3 is CSARAPEGGQETQYF. CDR3 sequence (DNA): TGCAGTGCTAGAGCCCCTGAAGGAGGGCAAGAGACCCAGTACTTC.

To note about this clonotype: With a much larger clone just one base away, this may be a read error. The gene calls are TRBV27 and TRBJ2-1; D might be TRBD2 (6 bases). The CDR3 consists of 15 residues. CDR1 and CDR2 from the germline V gene are MNHEY and SMNVEV (reference sequence). CDR3 coding DNA: TGTGCCAGCAGCCCGGGTAATAGCGGTACTGGTGAGCAGTGCTTC. It codes for CASSPGNSGTGEQCF.

This clonotype was observed once. Given a much more abundant clone one base away, this may be a read error. V and J are TRBV28 and TRBJ2-1; D uncertain. V lost 4 bases and J 4 bases, leaving 11 bases between the germline ends. The CDR3 runs to 14 residues. The germline V gene has CDR1 MDHEN and CDR2 SYDVKM. CDR3 bases: TGTGCCAGCAGTTGGAGAGTTGATTACAATGAGCAGTTCTTC. Translated, it gives CASSWRVDYNEQFF.

This clonotype was picked up a small number of times. The chain couples TRBV4-2 to TRBJ2-3, with unresolved D. Germline V lookup: CDR1 LGHNA, CDR2 YNFKEQ. This CDR3 is built from 14 residues. V was trimmed by 0 bases and J by 4 bases, leaving 8 bases between them. CDR3 region: CASSQDPSSDTQYF. The DNA of the CDR3 is TGTGCCAGCAGCCAAGACCCAAGTTCAGATACGCAGTATTTT.

As to this clonotype: Just one base apart from a much larger clone, this may be a read error. The rearrangement uses TRBV20-1 and TRBJ2-3, with unresolved D. V gave up 1 base and J gave up 0 bases, with 5 bases separating them. This CDR3 region has 13 residues. Per germline, CDR1 DFQATT and CDR2 SNEGSKA (reference sequence). In nucleotides, the CDR3 is TGCAGTGCTAGAGGCCCGAGCACAGATACGCAGTATTTT. Its protein product is CSARGPSTDTQYF.

V usage is TRBV20-1 and J usage is TRBJ1-3, with D maybe TRBD1 (6 bases). The V and J ends lost 6 bases and 0 bases respectively, with 12 bases between them. The CDR3 contains 14 residues. Germline lookup yields CDR1 DFQATT and CDR2 SNEGSKA (reference sequence). CDR3 sequence: CSAEDSNSGNTIYF. CDR3 sequence (DNA): TGCAGTGCGGAGGACAGCAACTCTGGAAACACCATATATTTT.

The rearrangement uses TRBV28 and TRBJ2-6; no clear D. Germline V lookup: CDR1 MDHEN, CDR2 SYDVKM. This CDR3 spans 15 amino acids. Trimming removed 5 bases from V and 0 bases from J, with 8 bases in between. CDR3 nucleotide sequence: TGTGCCAGCAGTGCCCCGGGCTCTGGGGCCAACGTCCTGACTTTC. Its protein product is CASSAPGSGANVLTF.

The V and J genes are TRBV7-9 and TRBJ2-2; 8 positions agree with TRBD2. Trimming cost V 4 bases and J 7 bases; bases outside gene matches: 8. Per the germline V gene, CDR1 is SEHNR and CDR2 is FQNEAQ (reference sequence). This CDR3 contains 15 residues. In DNA, the CDR3 is TGTGCCAGCAGCTCGAGCGGGAGTAAGGACGGGGAGCTGTTTTTT. This translates into CASSSSGSKDGELFF.

Regarding this clonotype: This may arise from a read error, as a much more abundant clone is one base away. The chain combines TRBV4-1 with TRBJ2-3; the match to TRBD1 covers 7 bases. Germline V gives CDR1 MGHRA, CDR2 YSYEKL. After removal of 2 bases from V and 6 bases from J, the junction contained 5 bases not matched to a gene. This CDR3 region has 14 residues. CDR3 sequence (DNA): TGCGCCAGCAGCCAAACAGGGGACCAGGATACGCAGTATTTT. Amino acids: CASSQTGDQDTQYF.

The chain combines TRBV7-9 with TRBJ2-7; D is ambiguous. V lost 5 bases and J lost 7, with 9 bases in between. In germline, CDR1 is SEHNR, CDR2 FQNEAQ (reference sequence). This CDR3 is built from 11 residues. The CDR3 DNA reads TGTGCCAGCAGCCGCGACACAGAGCAGTACTTC. Translating gives CASSRDTEQYF.

This clonotype was seen a handful of times. The genes are TRBV4-2 and TRBJ2-7, with D possibly being TRBD1 or TRBD2 (6 bases each). Germline CDR1 LGHNA, CDR2 YNFKEQ. CDR3 length equals 15 residues. Trimming left V 3 bases short and J 3 bases short, with 15 bases between. CDR3 sequence: CASSQRGDGNYEQYF. In DNA, the CDR3 is TGTGCCAGCAGCCAGAGGGGGGACGGTAACTACGAGCAGTACTTC.

Of note for this clonotype: The junction departs from the called germline gene at one end, perhaps through a read error. The CDR3 region has the DNA TGTGCCAGCAGCCCGGGGAGCGGGGGAAATGAGCAGCTCTTC. Its protein is CASSPGSGGNEQLF. This chain links TRBV5-8 with TRBJ2-1; 8 bases are a match to TRBD2. CDR1 and CDR2 from the germline V gene are SGHTS and YDEGEE. The CDR3 extends over 14 amino acids.

Comments on this clonotype: A much larger clone differs from this one at a single base, so this may be a read error. The rearrangement joins TRBV18 to TRBJ2-1; D is unresolved. CDR1 is KGHSH and CDR2 is LQKENI in the germline V gene. The length of the CDR3 is 13 residues. In DNA, the CDR3 is TGTGCCAGCTCACCGATCGGAAGGGATGAGCAGCTCTTC. It is translated as CASSPIGRDEQLF.

As for this clonotype: The conserved final phenylalanine or tryptophan is absent from the CDR3, which likely points to a read error. The rearrangement uses TRBV28 and TRBJ2-7, with 11 bases matching TRBD2. This CDR3 region has 14 residues. Germline V gives CDR1 MDHEN, CDR2 SYDVKM. J lost 2 bases, V lost 6 bases, and 3 bases had no gene match. CDR3: CASRWTSGPYEQYL. The CDR3 coding sequence is TGTGCCAGCAGGTGGACTAGCGGGCCCTACGAGCAGTACCTC.

Ten or more counts support this clonotype. The chain is built from TRBV28 and TRBJ1-1, with unresolved D. The germline V and J ends were trimmed by 3 bases and 1 base, with 12 bases remaining between them. Germline V gene sequence: CDR1 MDHEN, CDR2 SYDVKM. This CDR3 has 15 residues. CDR3 amino acids: CASSFAGPGNTEAFF. The CDR3 DNA reads as TGTGCCAGCAGTTTCGCCGGACCCGGGAACACTGAAGCTTTCTTT.

At least ten counts were recorded for this clonotype. The chain combines TRBV2 with TRBJ1-2, with 8 bases lining up with TRBD1. This CDR3 comprises 15 residues. With V trimmed by 3 bases and J by 2 bases, 5 bases remained unmatched. The germline V gene has CDR1 SNHLY and CDR2 FYNNEI. The CDR3 nucleotides read TGTGCCAGCAGTGAGTGGACAGGGAGGAACTATGGCTACACCTTC. Protein product: CASSEWTGRNYGYTF.